The rows below give T cell receptor beta chains drawn from one sample of a study of CD8+CD57+ T cells in acquired aplastic anemia. TCRdb passed the reads through MiXCR, listing each CDR3 protein once. This table has 200,000 to 300,000 distinct CDR3 sequences, around half appearing once. Sequencing was done on a sample of sorted CD4+, CD8+, or CD8+CD57+ T cells (not recorded which) from PBMCs. These receptors all come from a human donor with aplastic anemia. The CDR3 runs from the conserved cysteine through the conserved F or W. The D gene is left open where the match is weak. The size of a clone is reported for some rows only, either as once, few or many, or as a class for expanded clones.

clone size: -
J gene: TRBJ1-2
D gene: -
V gene: TRBV7-6
CDR3 DNA: TGTGCCAGCAGCACAGATAGGGGTCGGGGCTACACCTTC
CDR3 protein: CASSTDRGRGYTF

clone size: -
J gene: TRBJ1-3
D gene: -
V gene: TRBV5-1
CDR3 DNA: TGCGCCAGCAGCTTGTTGGGGGGCTCTGGAAACACCATATATTTT
CDR3 protein: CASSLLGGSGNTIYF

clone size: many
J gene: TRBJ2-5
D gene: -
V gene: TRBV11-2
CDR3 DNA: TGTGCCAGCAGCTTCTCTACTGCCAAAGAGACCCAGTACTTC
CDR3 protein: CASSFSTAKETQYF

clone size: medium-sized
J gene: TRBJ2-2
D gene: -
V gene: TRBV6-1
CDR3 DNA: TGTGCCAGCAGTGACAGGGAAACCGGGGAGCTGTTTTTT
CDR3 protein: CASSDRETGELFF

clone size: -
J gene: TRBJ1-5
D gene: TRBD1
V gene: TRBV6-6
CDR3 DNA: TGTGCCAGCAGTTACCCGTGGACAGGGATTGGCAATCAGCCCCAGCATTTT
CDR3 protein: CASSYPWTGIGNQPQHF

clone size: many
J gene: TRBJ1-2
D gene: -
V gene: TRBV9
CDR3 DNA: TGTGCCAGCAGCGTAGATGCGACCCCCTATGGCTACACCTTC
CDR3 protein: CASSVDATPYGYTF

clone size: -
J gene: TRBJ2-7
D gene: TRBD1
V gene: TRBV7-9
CDR3 DNA: TGTGCCAGCAGCGCAGGACAGGGGAGGTTCGAGCAGTACTTC
CDR3 protein: CASSAGQGRFEQYF

clone size: once
J gene: TRBJ1-2
D gene: -
V gene: TRBV3-1
CDR3 DNA: TGTGCCAGCAGCCCCCCTGGCAGGGAGGGACGGCTCGGCTATGGCTACACCTTT
CDR3 protein: CASSPPGREGRLGYGYTF

clone size: many
J gene: TRBJ1-5
D gene: TRBD1
V gene: TRBV24-1
CDR3 DNA: TGTGCCACCAGTGATAACCGACAGGGGCAATGGGATTTTCCCTGCAATCAGCCCCAGCATTTT
CDR3 protein: CATSDNRQGQWDFPCNQPQHF

clone size: -
J gene: TRBJ1-4
D gene: -
V gene: TRBV19
CDR3 DNA: TGTGCCAGTAGTATTCGCCCAGGATGGGGTTTTAATGAAAAACTGTTTTTT
CDR3 protein: CASSIRPGWGFNEKLFF